The present T cell receptor (beta chain) was sequenced within a study of blood T cell repertoires in COVID-19. Study details: COVID-19 samples from acute and convalescent phases originated in the United States, Italy and Spain. T cells, B-cell-depleted T cells, or PBMCs provided the cDNA or gDNA that served as material.

The CDR3 extends over 16 amino acids. The germline CDR1 and CDR2 sequences are SGDLS and YYNGEE. V was cut by 0 bases and J by 9 bases, with 21 bases left in between. In the original workflow: Counts of nucleated cells, estimated from reference gene primer amplification, were obtained. Sequencing was performed with immunoSEQ multiplex PCR; in TCRdb, only in-frame clones are kept and a portion is missing. Clone size and the V and J calls come from that table; the DNA yielded D and trimming. The sample has 70,000 or so clones; about nine tenths are singletons. The chain employs TRBV9 and TRBJ2-5; possible D gene TRBD2, 6 bases. This TCR was recovered from a woman of 80 years or more with active or convalescent COVID-19. The sample taken for sequencing was peripheral blood. The CDR3 spells CASSVGSSGTPLAQYF. The CDR3 DNA is TGTGCCAGCAGCGTAGGAAGTTCTGGGACTCCGCTAGCCCAGTACTTC.